The clone carrying this T cell receptor (beta chain) was found once. With a much larger clone just one base away, this may be a read error. Likely a read error: the CDR3 ends without its conserved phenylalanine or tryptophan. These data come from a study of glioma-infiltrating T cells. TCR alpha and beta CDR3 regions were amplified from RNA using iRepertoire nested multiplex PCR. One-step reverse transcription and amplification started from approximately 100-400 ng of tissue mRNA or PBMC total RNA. TCRdb itself ran the multiplex PCR reads through MiXCR, one entry per CDR3 protein. The data show more than 110,000 distinct CDR3 sequences, around 42% seen once. This CDR3 is built from 13 residues. Trimming removed 6 bases from V and 1 base from J; junction bases left unmatched: 5. Looked up from germline, CDR1 is DFQATT and CDR2 is SNEGSKA (reference sequence).

This chain connects TRBV20-1 to TRBJ1-1; 7 bases fit TRBD1. The clonotype originates from a human donor with low-grade glioma or glioblastoma, undergoing nonglioma brain surgery, or in good health (not recorded which). The sequencing sample was made of glioma tissue, nonneoplastic brain tissue, or PBMCs (not recorded which). CDR3 coding DNA: TGCAGTGCCAGGGGGGACCCGAACACTGAAGCTTTCCTT. Residues: CSARGDPNTEAFL.